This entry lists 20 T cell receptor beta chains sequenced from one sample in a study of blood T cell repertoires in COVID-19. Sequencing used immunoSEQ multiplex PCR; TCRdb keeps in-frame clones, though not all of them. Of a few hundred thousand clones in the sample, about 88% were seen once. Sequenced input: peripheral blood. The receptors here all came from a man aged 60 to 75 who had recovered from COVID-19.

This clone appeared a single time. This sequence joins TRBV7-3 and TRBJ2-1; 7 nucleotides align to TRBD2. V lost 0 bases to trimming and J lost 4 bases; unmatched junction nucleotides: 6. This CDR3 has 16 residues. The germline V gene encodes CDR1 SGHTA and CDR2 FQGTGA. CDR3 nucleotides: TGTGCCAGCAGCTTAACGTGGGCAGCGGGGTACAATGAGCAGTTCTTC. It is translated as CASSLTWAAGYNEQFF.

Here the CDR3 DNA reads TGTGCCAGCAACGTTGACCGAGAGGACACTGAGCAGTTCTTC. Translation: CASNVDREDTEQFF. The chain couples TRBV9 to TRBJ2-1, with a possible D match to TRBD1 (5 bases). This CDR3 contains 14 residues. V was trimmed by 6 bases and J by 9 bases, leaving 19 bases between them. Germline assignment: CDR1 SGDLS and CDR2 YYNGEE.

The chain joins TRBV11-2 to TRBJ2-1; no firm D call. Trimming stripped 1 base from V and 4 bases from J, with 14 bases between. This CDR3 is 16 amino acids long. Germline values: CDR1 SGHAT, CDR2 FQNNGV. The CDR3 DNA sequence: TGTGCCAGCAGCTTAGGAGAGAGGTCCTGGTACAATGAGCAGTTCTTC. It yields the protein CASSLGERSWYNEQFF.

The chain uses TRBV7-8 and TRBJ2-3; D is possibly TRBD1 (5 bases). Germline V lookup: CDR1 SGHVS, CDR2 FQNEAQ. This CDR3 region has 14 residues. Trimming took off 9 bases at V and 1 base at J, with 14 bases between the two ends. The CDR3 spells CASVQGIGTDTQYF. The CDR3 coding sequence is TGTGCCAGTGTCCAGGGAATCGGCACAGATACGCAGTATTTT.

CDR3 DNA sequence: TGTGCCAGCAGCTACGCGGCCAATAATTCACCCCTCCACTTT. This encodes CASSYAANNSPLHF. The chain links TRBV11-1 to TRBJ1-6, with D hard to call. CDR3 length: 14 amino acids. Germline-derived CDR1 and CDR2 are SGHAT and FQDESV (reference sequence). V was trimmed by 4 bases and J by 5 bases, leaving 9 bases between them.

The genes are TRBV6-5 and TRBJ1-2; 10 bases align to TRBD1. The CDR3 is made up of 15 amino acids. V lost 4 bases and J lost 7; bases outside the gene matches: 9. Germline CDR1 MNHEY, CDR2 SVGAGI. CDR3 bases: TGTGCCAGCAGTTCTGCCGGGACAGGGGCCCTTGGCTACACCTTC. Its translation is CASSSAGTGALGYTF.

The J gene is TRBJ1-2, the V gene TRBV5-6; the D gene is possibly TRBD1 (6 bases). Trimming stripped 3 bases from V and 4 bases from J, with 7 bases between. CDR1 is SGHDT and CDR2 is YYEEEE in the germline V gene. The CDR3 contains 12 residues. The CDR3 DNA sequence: TGTGCCAGCAGCTCGGACAGCTATGGCTACACCTTC. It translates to CASSSDSYGYTF.

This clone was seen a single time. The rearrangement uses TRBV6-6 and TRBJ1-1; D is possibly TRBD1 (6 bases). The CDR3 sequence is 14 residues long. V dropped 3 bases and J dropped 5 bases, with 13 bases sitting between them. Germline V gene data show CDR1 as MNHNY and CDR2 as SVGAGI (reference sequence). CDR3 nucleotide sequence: TGTGCCAGCAGTTATGGGCACAGGGAGACTGAAGCTTTCTTT. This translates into CASSYGHRETEAFF.

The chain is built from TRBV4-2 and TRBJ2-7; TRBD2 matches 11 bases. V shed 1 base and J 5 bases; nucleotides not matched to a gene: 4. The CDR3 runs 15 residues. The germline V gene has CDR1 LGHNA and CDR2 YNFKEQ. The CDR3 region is CASSQGLAGNNEQYF. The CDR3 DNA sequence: TGTGCCAGCAGCCAAGGACTAGCGGGGAATAACGAGCAGTACTTC.

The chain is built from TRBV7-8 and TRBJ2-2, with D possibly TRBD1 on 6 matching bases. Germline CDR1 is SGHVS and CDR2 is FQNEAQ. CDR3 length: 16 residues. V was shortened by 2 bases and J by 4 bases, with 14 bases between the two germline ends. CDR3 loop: CASSLTRDTLTGELFF. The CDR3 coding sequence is TGTGCCAGCAGCTTAACCCGGGACACTCTCACCGGGGAGCTGTTTTTT.

Written as DNA, the CDR3 is TGTGCCAGCAGAGGGACAGTCGGGTCACCCCTCCACTTT. Translating gives CASRGTVGSPLHF. This sequence joins TRBV25-1 and TRBJ1-6; 7 nucleotides agree with TRBD1. V dropped 6 bases and J dropped 10; count of bases not matched to a gene: 6. Germline V CDR1 and CDR2: MGHDK, SYGVNS. This CDR3 has 13 amino acids.

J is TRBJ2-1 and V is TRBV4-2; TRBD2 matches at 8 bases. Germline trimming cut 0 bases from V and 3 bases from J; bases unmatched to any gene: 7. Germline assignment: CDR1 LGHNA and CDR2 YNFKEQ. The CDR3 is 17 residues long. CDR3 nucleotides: TGTGCCAGCAGCCAAGATTGGAGCGGGGGAGGCTACAATGAGCAGTTCTTC. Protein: CASSQDWSGGGYNEQFF.

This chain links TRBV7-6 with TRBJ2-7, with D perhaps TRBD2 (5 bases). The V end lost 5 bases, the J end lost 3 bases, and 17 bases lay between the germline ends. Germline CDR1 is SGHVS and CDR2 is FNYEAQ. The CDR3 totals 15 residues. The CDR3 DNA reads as TGTGCCAGCAGCCCGGGAATTGGGCATAACTACGAGCAGTACTTC. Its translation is CASSPGIGHNYEQYF.

The CDR3 is CASSLMGDLNTDTQYF. The CDR3 DNA is TGTGCCAGCAGCTTAATGGGCGACCTGAACACAGATACGCAGTATTTT. The J gene is TRBJ2-3, the V gene TRBV7-9; D unclear. There are 16 residues in the CDR3. CDR1 and CDR2 from the germline V gene are SEHNR and FQNEAQ (reference sequence). V lost 2 bases, J lost 2 bases, and 14 bases lay in between.

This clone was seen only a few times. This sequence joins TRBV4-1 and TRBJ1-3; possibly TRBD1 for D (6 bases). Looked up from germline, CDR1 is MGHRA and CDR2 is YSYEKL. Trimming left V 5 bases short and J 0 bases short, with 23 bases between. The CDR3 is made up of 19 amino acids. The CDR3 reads CASSSPTINRASSGNTIYF. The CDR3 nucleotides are TGCGCCAGCAGCTCACCAACTATTAACAGGGCCAGCTCTGGAAACACCATATATTTT.

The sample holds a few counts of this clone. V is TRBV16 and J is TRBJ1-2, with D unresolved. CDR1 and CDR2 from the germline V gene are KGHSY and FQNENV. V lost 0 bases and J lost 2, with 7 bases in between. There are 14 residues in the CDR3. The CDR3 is CASSQSPANYGYTF. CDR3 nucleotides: TGTGCCAGCAGCCAATCACCAGCGAACTATGGCTACACCTTC.

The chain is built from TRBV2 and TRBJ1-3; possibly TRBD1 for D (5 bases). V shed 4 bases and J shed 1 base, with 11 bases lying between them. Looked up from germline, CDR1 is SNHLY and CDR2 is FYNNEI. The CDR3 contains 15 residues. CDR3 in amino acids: CASSAGGASGNTIYF. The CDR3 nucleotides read TGTGCCAGCAGTGCGGGCGGGGCTTCTGGAAACACCATATATTTT.

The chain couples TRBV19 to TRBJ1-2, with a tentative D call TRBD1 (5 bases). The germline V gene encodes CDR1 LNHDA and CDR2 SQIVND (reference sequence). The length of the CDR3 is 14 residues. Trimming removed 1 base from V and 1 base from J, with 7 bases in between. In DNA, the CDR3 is TGTGCCAGTAGTATAGCTGACAGTAACTATGGCTACACCTTC. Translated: CASSIADSNYGYTF.

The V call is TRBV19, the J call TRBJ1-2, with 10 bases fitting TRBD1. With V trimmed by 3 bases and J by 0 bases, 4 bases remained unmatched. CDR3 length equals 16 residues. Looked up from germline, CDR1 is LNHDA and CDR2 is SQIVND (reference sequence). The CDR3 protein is CASSMGQGRTNYGYTF. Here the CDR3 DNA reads TGTGCCAGTAGTATGGGACAGGGGAGAACTAACTATGGCTACACCTTC.

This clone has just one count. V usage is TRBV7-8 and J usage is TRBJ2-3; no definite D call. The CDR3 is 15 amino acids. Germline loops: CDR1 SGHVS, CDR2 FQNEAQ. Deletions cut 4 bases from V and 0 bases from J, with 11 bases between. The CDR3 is CASSSLLRSTDTQYF. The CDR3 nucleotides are TGTGCCAGCAGCTCCCTCCTCCGGAGCACAGATACGCAGTATTTT.